What follows are 9 T cell receptor beta chains derived from one specimen sequenced in a study of blood T cell repertoires in COVID-19. Assay: immunoSEQ multiplex PCR; the TCRdb copy retains only in-frame clones and omits some. The sample contains about 110,000 clones, less than 85% of which appear only once. Sequences were obtained from peripheral blood. The receptors stem from a man aged 65-85 years with active or convalescent COVID-19.

This sequence joins TRBV24-1 and TRBJ2-3; D unresolved. Trimming shortened V by 4 bases and J by 11 bases, and 12 bases separated the two germline ends. Germline-derived CDR1 and CDR2 are KGHDR and SFDVKD. This CDR3 contains 12 residues. CDR3 sequence (DNA): TGTGCCACCAGTGAGGGCCGCCACCAGCAGTATTTT. Protein product: CATSEGRHQQYF.

The V call is TRBV28, the J call TRBJ2-4, with 8 bases identical to TRBD2. Germline V gives CDR1 MDHEN, CDR2 SYDVKM. The CDR3 has 13 amino acids. V dropped 3 bases and J dropped 9; count of bases not matched to a gene: 4. The CDR3 region has the DNA TGTGCCAGCAGTTTCGGGGGGGTAGGCATTCAGTACTTC. Residues: CASSFGGVGIQYF.

This chain connects TRBV7-8 to TRBJ1-1; a possible D gene is TRBD1 (6 bases). The CDR3 contains 15 residues. V shed 1 base and J shed 1 base, with 10 bases lying between them. CDR1 is SGHVS, CDR2 FQNEAQ, per germline. The CDR3 nucleotides read TGTGCCAGCAGCTTAGGGGGGCTGGGGAACACTGAAGCTTTCTTT. This encodes CASSLGGLGNTEAFF.

Here the CDR3 reads CASSPRLAGSANTGELFF. The DNA of the CDR3 is TGTGCCAGCAGCCCGCGACTAGCGGGGTCCGCGAACACCGGGGAGCTGTTTTTT. This sequence joins TRBV9 and TRBJ2-2, with 11 bases matching TRBD2. CDR3 length: 18 residues. The J segment lost 0 bases and the V segment lost 4 bases, leaving 8 bases of the junction unmatched. Germline V gives CDR1 SGDLS, CDR2 YYNGEE.

The chain couples TRBV18 to TRBJ2-2; tentative D call: TRBD1 (5 bases). Trimming stripped 2 bases from V and 5 bases from J, with 9 bases between. CDR3 length: 14 residues. Germline values: CDR1 KGHSH, CDR2 LQKENI. This CDR3 reads CASSPWGPTGELFF. The DNA of the CDR3 is TGTGCCAGCTCACCATGGGGCCCGACCGGGGAGCTGTTTTTT.

This clone has ten or more counts. This rearrangement joins TRBV6-1 to TRBJ1-5; a weak D match, TRBD1 (5 bases). CDR1 and CDR2 from the germline V gene are MNHNS and SASEGT. V lost 3 bases and J lost 5, with 14 bases in between. CDR3 size: 15 residues. The CDR3 sequence is CASSESAGLDQPQHF. In DNA, the CDR3 is TGTGCCAGCAGTGAGTCGGCGGGACTAGATCAGCCCCAGCATTTT.

The chain combines TRBV9 with TRBJ2-5, with 13 bases matching TRBD2. The CDR3 extends over 17 amino acids. Germline V lookup: CDR1 SGDLS, CDR2 YYNGEE. J lost 3 bases, V lost 2 bases, and 7 bases had no gene match. CDR3 sequence (DNA): TGTGCCAGCAGCGTCACCTCGGGACTAGCGGGGAAAGAGACCCAGTACTTC. It yields the protein CASSVTSGLAGKETQYF.

The chain employs TRBV5-1 and TRBJ1-1; D not resolved. The CDR3 totals 13 residues. V lost 4 bases and J lost 2, with 9 bases in between. Germline-derived CDR1 and CDR2 are SGHRS and YFSETQ. CDR3 loop: CASSQQVNTEAFF. The CDR3 DNA sequence: TGCGCCAGCAGCCAGCAGGTTAACACTGAAGCTTTCTTT.

The genes are TRBV7-8 and TRBJ1-2, with 8 positions matching TRBD1. The CDR3 spans 14 residues. Germline CDR1 reads SGHVS; CDR2 reads FQNEAQ. V shed 5 bases and J 8 bases; nucleotides not matched to a gene: 10. CDR3 in amino acids: CASSTRQGRSGYTF. For the CDR3, the DNA is TGTGCCAGCAGCACTAGACAGGGGAGGAGCGGCTACACCTTC.